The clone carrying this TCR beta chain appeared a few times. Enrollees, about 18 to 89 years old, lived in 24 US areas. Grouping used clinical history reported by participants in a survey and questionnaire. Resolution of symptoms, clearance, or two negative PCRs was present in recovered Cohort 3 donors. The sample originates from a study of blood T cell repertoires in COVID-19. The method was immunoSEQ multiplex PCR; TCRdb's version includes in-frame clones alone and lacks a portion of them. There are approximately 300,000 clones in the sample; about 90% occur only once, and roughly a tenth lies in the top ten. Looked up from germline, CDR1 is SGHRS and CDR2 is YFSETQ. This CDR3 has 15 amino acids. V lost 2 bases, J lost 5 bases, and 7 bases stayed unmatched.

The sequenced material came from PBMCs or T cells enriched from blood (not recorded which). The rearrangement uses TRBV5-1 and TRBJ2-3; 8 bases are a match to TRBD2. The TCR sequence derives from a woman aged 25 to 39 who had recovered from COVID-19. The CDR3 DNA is TGCGCCAGCAGCTTCCGGGGGGGTGGTGGAGATACGCAGTATTTT. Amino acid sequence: CASSFRGGGGDTQYF. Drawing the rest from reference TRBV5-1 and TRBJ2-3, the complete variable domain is KAGVTQTPRYLIKTRGQQVTLSCSPISGHRSVSWYQQTPGQGLQFLFEYFSETQRNKGNFPGRFSGRQFSNSRSEMNVSTLELGDSALYLCASSFRGGGGDTQYFGPGTRLTVL.